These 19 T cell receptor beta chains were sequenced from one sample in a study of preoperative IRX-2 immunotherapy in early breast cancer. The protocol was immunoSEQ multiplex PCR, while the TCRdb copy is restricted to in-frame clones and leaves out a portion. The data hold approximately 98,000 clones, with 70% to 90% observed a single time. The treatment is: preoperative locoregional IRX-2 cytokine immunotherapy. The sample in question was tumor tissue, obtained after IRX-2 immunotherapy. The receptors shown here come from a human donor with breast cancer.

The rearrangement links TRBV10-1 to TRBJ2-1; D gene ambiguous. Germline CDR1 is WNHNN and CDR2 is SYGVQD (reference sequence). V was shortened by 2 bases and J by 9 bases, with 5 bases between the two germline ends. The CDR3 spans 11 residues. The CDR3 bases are TGCGCCAGCAGTGAGGGACCTGAGCAGTTCTTC. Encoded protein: CASSEGPEQFF.

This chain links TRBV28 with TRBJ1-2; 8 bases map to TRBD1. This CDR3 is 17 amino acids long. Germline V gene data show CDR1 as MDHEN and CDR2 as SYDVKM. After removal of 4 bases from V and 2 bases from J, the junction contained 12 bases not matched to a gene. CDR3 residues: CASSSLGTGPKNYGYTF. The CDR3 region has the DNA TGTGCCAGCAGTTCTCTAGGGACAGGACCGAAAAACTATGGCTACACCTTC.

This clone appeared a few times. The CDR3 loop reads CASRELAEGADTQYF. The CDR3 DNA sequence: TGCGCCAGCAGGGAACTAGCGGAGGGGGCAGATACGCAGTATTTT. The chain links TRBV5-1 to TRBJ2-3; 8 bases align to TRBD2. The CDR3 contains 15 residues. CDR1 SGHRS and CDR2 YFSETQ come from the germline V gene. After removal of 5 bases from V and 4 bases from J, the junction contained 9 bases not matched to a gene.

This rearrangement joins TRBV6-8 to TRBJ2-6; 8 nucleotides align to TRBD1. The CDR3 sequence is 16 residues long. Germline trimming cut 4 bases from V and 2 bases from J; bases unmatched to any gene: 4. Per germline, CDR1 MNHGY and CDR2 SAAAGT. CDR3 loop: CASSFRGLAGANVLTF. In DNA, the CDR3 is TGTGCCAGCAGTTTCAGGGGGCTTGCTGGGGCCAACGTCCTGACTTTC.

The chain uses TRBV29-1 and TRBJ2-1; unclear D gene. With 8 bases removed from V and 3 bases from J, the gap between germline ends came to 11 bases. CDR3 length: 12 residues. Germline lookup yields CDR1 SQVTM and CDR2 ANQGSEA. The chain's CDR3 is CSLESGYNEQFF. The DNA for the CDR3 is TGCAGCCTAGAGTCGGGCTACAATGAGCAGTTCTTC.

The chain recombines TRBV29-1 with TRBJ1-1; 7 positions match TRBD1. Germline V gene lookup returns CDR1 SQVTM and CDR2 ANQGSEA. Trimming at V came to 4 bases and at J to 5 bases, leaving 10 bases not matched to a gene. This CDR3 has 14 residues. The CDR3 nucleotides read TGCAGCGTTGGCAAGACAGGGAGCCTTACTGAAGCTTTCTTT. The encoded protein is CSVGKTGSLTEAFF.

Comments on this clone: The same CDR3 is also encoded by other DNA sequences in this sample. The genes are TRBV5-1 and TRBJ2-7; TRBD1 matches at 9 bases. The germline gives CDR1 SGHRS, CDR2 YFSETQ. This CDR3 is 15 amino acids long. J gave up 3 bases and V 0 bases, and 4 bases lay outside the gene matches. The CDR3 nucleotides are TGCGCCAGCAGCTTGGAGGGACAGGGCCTCTACGAGCAGTACTTC. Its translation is CASSLEGQGLYEQYF. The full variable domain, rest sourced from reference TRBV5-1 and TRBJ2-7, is KAGVTQTPRYLIKTRGQQVTLSCSPISGHRSVSWYQQTPGQGLQFLFEYFSETQRNKGNFPGRFSGRQFSNSRSEMNVSTLELGDSALYLCASSLEGQGLYEQYFGPGTRLTVT.

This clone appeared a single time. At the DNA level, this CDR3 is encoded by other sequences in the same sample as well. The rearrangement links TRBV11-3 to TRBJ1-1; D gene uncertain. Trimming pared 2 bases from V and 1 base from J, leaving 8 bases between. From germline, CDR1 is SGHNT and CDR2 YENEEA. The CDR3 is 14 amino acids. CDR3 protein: CASSLSGANTEAFF. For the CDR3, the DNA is TGTGCCAGCAGCTTATCCGGCGCGAACACTGAAGCTTTCTTT.

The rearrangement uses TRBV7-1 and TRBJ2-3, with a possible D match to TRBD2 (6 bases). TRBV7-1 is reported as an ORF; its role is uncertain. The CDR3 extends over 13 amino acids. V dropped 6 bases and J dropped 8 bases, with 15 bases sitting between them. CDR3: CASRRLAGSTQYF. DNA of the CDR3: TGTGCCAGCAGACGGCTAGCCGGGAGTACGCAGTATTTT.

The CDR3 loop is CASSKGQGPNYGYTF. Written as DNA, the CDR3 is TGCGCCAGCAGCAAAGGACAGGGACCAAACTATGGCTACACCTTC. The chain recombines TRBV5-1 with TRBJ1-2; 8 nucleotides align to TRBD1. The CDR3 extends over 15 amino acids. V lost 4 bases to trimming and J lost 2 bases; unmatched junction nucleotides: 7. The germline V gene encodes CDR1 SGHRS and CDR2 YFSETQ.

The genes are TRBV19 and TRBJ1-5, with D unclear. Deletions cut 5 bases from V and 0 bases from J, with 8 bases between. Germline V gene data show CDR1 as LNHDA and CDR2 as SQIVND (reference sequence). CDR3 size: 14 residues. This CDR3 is CASSRTVSNQPQHF. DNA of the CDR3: TGTGCCAGTAGTCGGACCGTTAGCAATCAGCCCCAGCATTTT.

The CDR3 sequence is CASRTQGYTGELFF. DNA for the CDR3: TGTGCCAGCAGAACACAGGGGTACACCGGGGAGCTGTTTTTT. This sequence joins TRBV28 and TRBJ2-2; 7 nucleotides align to TRBD1. CDR1 is MDHEN, CDR2 SYDVKM, per germline. After removal of 6 bases from V and 3 bases from J, the junction contained 4 bases not matched to a gene. The CDR3 runs 14 residues.

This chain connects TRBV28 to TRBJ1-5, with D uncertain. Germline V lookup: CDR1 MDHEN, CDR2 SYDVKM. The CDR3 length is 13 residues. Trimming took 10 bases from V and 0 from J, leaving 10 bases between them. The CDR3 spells CATGRYSNQPQHF. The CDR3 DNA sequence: TGTGCCACCGGTAGGTATAGCAATCAGCCCCAGCATTTT.

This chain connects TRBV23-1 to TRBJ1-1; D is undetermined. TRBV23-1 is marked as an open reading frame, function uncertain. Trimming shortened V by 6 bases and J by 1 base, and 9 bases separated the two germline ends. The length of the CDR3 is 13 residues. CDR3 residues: CASSLAGNTEAFF. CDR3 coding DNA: TGCGCCAGCAGCTTGGCGGGGAACACTGAAGCTTTCTTT.

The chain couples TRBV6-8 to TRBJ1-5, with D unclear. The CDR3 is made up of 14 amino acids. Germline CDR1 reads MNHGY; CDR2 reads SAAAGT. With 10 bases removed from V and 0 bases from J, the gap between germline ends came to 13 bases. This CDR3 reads CATMGGYSNQPQHF. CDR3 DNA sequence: TGTGCCACCATGGGCGGATATAGCAATCAGCCCCAGCATTTT.

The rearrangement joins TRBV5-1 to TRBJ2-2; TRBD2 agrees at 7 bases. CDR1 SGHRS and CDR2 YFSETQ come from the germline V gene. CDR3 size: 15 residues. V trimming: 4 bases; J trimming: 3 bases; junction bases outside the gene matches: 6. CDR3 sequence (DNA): TGCGCCAGCAGCAGTGGGACTACTTACACCGGGGAGCTGTTTTTT. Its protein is CASSSGTTYTGELFF.

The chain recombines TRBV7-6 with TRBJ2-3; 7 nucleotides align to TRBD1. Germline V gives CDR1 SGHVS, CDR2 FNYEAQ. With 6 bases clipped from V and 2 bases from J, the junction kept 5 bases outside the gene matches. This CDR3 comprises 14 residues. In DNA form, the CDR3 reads TGTGCCAGCAGTCCTACAGGGGTCACAGATACGCAGTATTTT. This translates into CASSPTGVTDTQYF.

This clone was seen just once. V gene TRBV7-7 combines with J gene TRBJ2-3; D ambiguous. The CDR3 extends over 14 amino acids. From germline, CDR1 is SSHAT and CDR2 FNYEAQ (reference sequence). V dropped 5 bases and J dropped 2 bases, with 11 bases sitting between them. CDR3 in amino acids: CASSLPQNTDTQYF. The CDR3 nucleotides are TGTGCCAGCAGCCTGCCACAGAACACAGATACGCAGTATTTT.

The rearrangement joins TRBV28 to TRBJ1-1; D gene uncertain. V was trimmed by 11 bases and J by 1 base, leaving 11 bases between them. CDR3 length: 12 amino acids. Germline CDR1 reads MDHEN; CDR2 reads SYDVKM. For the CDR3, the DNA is TGTGCCGTTAACTGGGGGAACACTGAAGCTTTCTTT. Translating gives CAVNWGNTEAFF. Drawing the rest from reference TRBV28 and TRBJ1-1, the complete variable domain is DVKVTQSSRYLVKRTGEKVFLECVQDMDHENMFWYRQDPGLGLRLIYFSYDVKMKEKGDIPEGYSVSREKKERFSLILESASTNQTSMYLCAVNWGNTEAFFGQGTRLTVV.